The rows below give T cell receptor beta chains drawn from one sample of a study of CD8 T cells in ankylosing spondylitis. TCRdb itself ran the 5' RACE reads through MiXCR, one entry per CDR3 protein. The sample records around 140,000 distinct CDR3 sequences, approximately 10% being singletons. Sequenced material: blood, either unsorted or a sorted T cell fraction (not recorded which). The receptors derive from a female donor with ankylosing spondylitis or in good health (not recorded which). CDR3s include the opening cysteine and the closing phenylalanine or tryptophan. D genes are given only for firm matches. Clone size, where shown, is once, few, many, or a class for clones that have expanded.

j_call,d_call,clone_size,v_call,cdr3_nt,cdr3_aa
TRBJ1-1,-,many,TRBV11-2,TGTGCCAGCAGCTGGAGGAGGGGCGTGGCTGAAGCTTTCTTT,CASSWRRGVAEAFF
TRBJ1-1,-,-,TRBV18,TGTGCCAGCTCACCACCGGAGGGCGCTGAAGCTTTCTTT,CASSPPEGAEAFF
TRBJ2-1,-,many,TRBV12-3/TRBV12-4,TGTGCCAGCAGTTTAAGGGGGGGGGTAGCCTACAATGAGCAGTTCTTC,CASSLRGGVAYNEQFF
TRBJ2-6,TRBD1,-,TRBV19,TGTGCCAGTAGCAGACAGGGAGTAAGGGCCAACGTCCTGACTTTC,CASSRQGVRANVLTF
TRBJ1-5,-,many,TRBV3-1,TGTGCCAGCAGCCAAGGGGCAGGGTTGGAACAGCCCCAGCATTTT,CASSQGAGLEQPQHF
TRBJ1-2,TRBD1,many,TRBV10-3,TGTGCCATCAGTGATACCCGCCAGGGGGTATACTTATGGGGCTACACCTTC,CAISDTRQGVYLWGYTF
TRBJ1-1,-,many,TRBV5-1,TGCGCCAGCAGCCTGGCCCTTTTGGGTCCCGCGAACACTGAAGCTTTCTTT,CASSLALLGPANTEAFF
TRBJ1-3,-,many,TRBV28,TGTGCCAGCAGTTTAGTGAGGGGAAACACCATATATTTT,CASSLVRGNTIYF
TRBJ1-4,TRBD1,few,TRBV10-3,TGTGCCATCAGGTCAGGGGGAAATGAAAAACTGTTTTTT,CAIRSGGNEKLFF
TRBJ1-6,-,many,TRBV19,TGTGCCAGTACTTCGACAGTGAATAATTCACCCCTCCACTTT,CASTSTVNNSPLHF
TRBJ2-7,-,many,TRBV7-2,TGTGCCAGCAGCACAACAGGGCTTGGCGAGCAGTACTTC,CASSTTGLGEQYF
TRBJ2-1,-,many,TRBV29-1,TGCAGCGTTGCAGTATCCTACAATGAGCAGTTCTTC,CSVAVSYNEQFF
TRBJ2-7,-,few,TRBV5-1,TGCGCCAGCAGCTTGGGGGGCGCCGCCTACGAGCAGTACTTC,CASSLGGAAYEQYF
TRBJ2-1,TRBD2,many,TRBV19,TGTGCCAGCCGGACTAGCGGGGGCTACAATGAGCAGTTCTTC,CASRTSGGYNEQFF
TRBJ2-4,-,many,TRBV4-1,TGCGCCAGCAGCCAAGACCCAGGGACCAAAAACATTCAGTACTTC,CASSQDPGTKNIQYF
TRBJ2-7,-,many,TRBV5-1,TGCGCCAGCAGCTTCGACAGCCAGAGCTCCTACGAGCAGTACTTC,CASSFDSQSSYEQYF
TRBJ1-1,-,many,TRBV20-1,TGCAGTGCTAGTTTCCTGAGGGGGACTGAAGCTTTCTTT,CSASFLRGTEAFF
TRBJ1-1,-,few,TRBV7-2,TGTGCCAGCAGCCCACCGGGGAGGGGCACTGAAGCTTTCTTT,CASSPPGRGTEAFF
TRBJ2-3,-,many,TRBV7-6,TGTGCCAGCAGCCGGGGTGGGGGCACAGATACGCAGTATTTT,CASSRGGGTDTQYF
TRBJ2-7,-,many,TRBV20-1,TGCAGTGCAGCTAAGACTCATACCTACGAGCAGTACTTC,CSAAKTHTYEQYF
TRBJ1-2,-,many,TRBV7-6,TGTGCCAGCAGCTTGGTACCAGGGTTGAGTGATGGCTACACCTTC,CASSLVPGLSDGYTF
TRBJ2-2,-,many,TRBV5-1,TGCGCCAGCAGCTTGGCGGGAGAGGCTAAAACCGGGGAGCTGTTTTTT,CASSLAGEAKTGELFF
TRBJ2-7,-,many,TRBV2,TGTGCCAGCCGGTGGTACGGGGATGGATACGAGCAGTACTTC,CASRWYGDGYEQYF
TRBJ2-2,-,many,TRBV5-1,TGCGCCAGCAGCTTGGGGGGATTCACCGGGGAGCTGTTTTTT,CASSLGGFTGELFF
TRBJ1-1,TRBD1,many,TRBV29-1,TGCAGCGTTGGATTGACAGGGGGAGGTATGAACACTGAAGCTTTCTTT,CSVGLTGGGMNTEAFF
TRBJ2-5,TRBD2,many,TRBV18,TGTGCCAGCTCACTCTCCCCCGTCCGACTAGCGGGAGATAGAGAGACCCAGTACTTC,CASSLSPVRLAGDRETQYF
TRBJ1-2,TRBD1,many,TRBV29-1,TGCAGCGTATCCGGGACAGGGCAGGGCGGCTACACCTTC,CSVSGTGQGGYTF
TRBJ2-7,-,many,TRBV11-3,TGTGCCAGCAGCTTGACAGATGGAATGCAGTACTTC,CASSLTDGMQYF
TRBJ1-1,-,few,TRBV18,TGTGCCAGCTCACCACCAAACACTGAAGCTTTCTTT,CASSPPNTEAFF
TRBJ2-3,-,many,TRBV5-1,TGCGCCAGCAGCCAGGCCCGGGGATCCGTTCCAGATACGCAGTATTTT,CASSQARGSVPDTQYF
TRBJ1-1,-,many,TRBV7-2,TGTGCCAGCAGCTTCCCGACGAACACTGAAGCTTTCTTT,CASSFPTNTEAFF
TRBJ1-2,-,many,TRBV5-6,TGTGCCAGCAGCCCCGGGTCTTCTTATGGCTACACCTTC,CASSPGSSYGYTF
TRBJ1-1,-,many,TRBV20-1,TGCAGTGCTAGAGATCTCGCGAGGACTGAAGCTTTCTTT,CSARDLARTEAFF
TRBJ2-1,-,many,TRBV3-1,TGTGCCAGCAGCCGGTACCAAACCTACGTCAAAAATGAGCAGTTCTTC,CASSRYQTYVKNEQFF
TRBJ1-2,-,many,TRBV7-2,TGTGCCAGCAGCTCCTCGCTGATTTATGGCTACACCTTC,CASSSSLIYGYTF